These 19 T cell receptor beta chains originate from one sample sequenced in a study of blood T cell repertoires in COVID-19. TCRdb's table, derived via immunoSEQ multiplex PCR, lists solely in-frame clones and lacks some. The sample carries about 270,000 clones, around 86% recorded once. Sequencing was performed on peripheral blood. The receptors shown here come from a man aged 40-55 years with active or convalescent COVID-19.

The rearrangement joins TRBV2 to TRBJ1-1; perhaps TRBD1 as D (5 bases). Per the germline V gene, CDR1 is SNHLY and CDR2 is FYNNEI. This CDR3 is 14 amino acids long. V gave up 6 bases and J gave up 4 bases, with 15 bases separating them. CDR3 loop: CASRPLGQITEAFF. The CDR3 DNA follows: TGTGCCAGCAGACCTCTGGGGCAGATCACTGAAGCTTTCTTT.

This rearrangement joins TRBV5-5 to TRBJ1-2, with D possibly being TRBD1 (5 bases). The CDR3 has 15 residues. The germline CDR1 and CDR2 sequences are SGHKS and YYEKEE (reference sequence). Trimming took 4 bases from V and 3 from J, leaving 16 bases between them. CDR3 coding DNA: TGTGCCAGCAGCCCGGACCTAGACAGCCACTATGGCTACACCTTC. Translated, it gives CASSPDLDSHYGYTF.

The chain couples TRBV6-5 to TRBJ2-5; TRBD2 agrees at 13 bases. Trimming took 8 bases from V and 2 from J; bases not matched to a gene: 5. The CDR3 is 15 residues long. Germline-derived CDR1 and CDR2 are MNHEY and SVGAGI. The CDR3 loop is CASGGLAGMQETQYF. The CDR3 DNA reads as TGTGCCAGCGGGGGACTAGCGGGGATGCAAGAGACCCAGTACTTC.

The chain carries TRBV9 and TRBJ2-4; 8 bases line up with TRBD1. Germline V CDR1 and CDR2: SGDLS, YYNGEE. V shed 0 bases and J 9 bases; nucleotides not matched to a gene: 5. This CDR3 has 14 residues. In nucleotides, the CDR3 is TGTGCCAGCAGCGTAGGGACAGGGTCAGGCATTCAGTACTTC. Amino acids: CASSVGTGSGIQYF.

The chain uses TRBV27 and TRBJ1-2; the D gene is possibly TRBD1 (5 bases). Trimming took off 10 bases at V and 6 bases at J, with 12 bases between the two ends. The germline V gene has CDR1 MNHEY and CDR2 SMNVEV (reference sequence). CDR3 size: 11 residues. CDR3 sequence: CATWRGDGYTF. Written as DNA, the CDR3 is TGTGCCACGTGGCGGGGGGATGGCTACACCTTC.

The gene calls are TRBV6-5 and TRBJ1-1, with 7 positions matching TRBD1. The junction had 5 bases not matched to a gene; V was cut back by 6 bases and J by 1 base. This CDR3 has 14 amino acids. Germline CDR1 MNHEY, CDR2 SVGAGI. In nucleotides, the CDR3 is TGTGCCAGCAGCTACAGGGGTAAGAACACTGAAGCTTTCTTT. Protein: CASSYRGKNTEAFF.

V usage is TRBV6-2 or TRBV6-3 and J usage is TRBJ2-7; a possible D gene is TRBD1 (6 bases). Germline-derived CDR1 and CDR2 are MNHEY and SVGEGT. The CDR3 loop spans 13 amino acids. The V and J ends lost 6 bases and 5 bases respectively, with 14 bases between them. The CDR3 reads CASSTTGFDEQYF. Written as DNA, the CDR3 is TGTGCCAGCAGCACAACAGGGTTTGACGAGCAGTACTTC.

This chain joins TRBV7-6 and TRBJ2-7, with D perhaps matching TRBD2 (7 bases). The CDR3 runs to 16 residues. V lost 5 bases and J lost 2, with 19 bases in between. Germline CDR1 SGHVS, CDR2 FNYEAQ. CDR3 coding DNA: TGTGCCAGCAGCACGGGGGGCGGGATGGTCCCCTACGAGCAGTACTTC. It specifies CASSTGGGMVPYEQYF.

The chain carries TRBV12-3 or TRBV12-4 and TRBJ2-1; no firm D call. Trimming took 4 bases from V and 7 from J, leaving 8 bases between them. The CDR3 spans 12 residues. In DNA form, the CDR3 reads TGTGCCAGCAGTTCCCTCTATAATGAGCAGTTCTTC. Its protein is CASSSLYNEQFF.

This clone was seen just once. The CDR3 region is CASSRSGGFPYEQYF. Written as DNA, the CDR3 is TGTGCCAGCAGCCGTAGCGGGGGCTTCCCCTACGAGCAGTACTTC. This chain joins TRBV6-5 and TRBJ2-7, with 9 nucleotides matching TRBD2. V gave up 6 bases and J gave up 2 bases; unmatched junction bases: 8. This CDR3 region has 15 residues. Germline V gene lookup returns CDR1 MNHEY and CDR2 SVGAGI.

The genes are TRBV6-5 and TRBJ1-4, with D unresolved. Germline V CDR1 and CDR2: MNHEY, SVGAGI. CDR3 length equals 14 residues. The V end lost 2 bases, the J end lost 3 bases, and 7 bases lay between the germline ends. The CDR3 nucleotides are TGTGCCAGCAGTTACAACAGTGCTAATGAAAAACTGTTTTTT. The encoded protein is CASSYNSANEKLFF.

The V call is TRBV15, the J call TRBJ2-3; no firm D call. There are 12 residues in the CDR3. V was trimmed by 0 bases and J by 5 bases, leaving 3 bases between them. CDR1 LNHNV and CDR2 YYDKDF come from the germline V gene (reference sequence). The CDR3 loop reads CATSRDQDTQYF. The DNA for the CDR3 is TGTGCCACCAGCAGAGATCAAGATACGCAGTATTTT.

The chain uses TRBV27 and TRBJ2-7, with 9 bases matching TRBD1. Germline-derived CDR1 and CDR2 are MNHEY and SMNVEV (reference sequence). The V segment lost 8 bases and the J segment 2 bases; nucleotides outside the gene matches: 16. CDR3 length equals 17 residues. CDR3 in amino acids: CASETKYSGQGPYEQYF. The CDR3 bases are TGTGCCAGCGAAACAAAATATTCGGGACAGGGCCCCTACGAGCAGTACTTC.

This clone was seen a few times. The chain recombines TRBV30 with TRBJ1-2, with D possibly TRBD1 on 6 matching bases. Trimming cost V 5 bases and J 2 bases, with 15 bases left between them. In germline, CDR1 is GTSNPN, CDR2 SVGIG (reference sequence). This CDR3 contains 14 residues. The CDR3 region has the DNA TGTGCCTGGTGGGGAGGGAGGGGGAACTATGGCTACACCTTC. It specifies CAWWGGRGNYGYTF.

This sequence joins TRBV27 and TRBJ2-7; D gene uncertain. CDR1 is MNHEY, CDR2 SMNVEV, per germline (reference sequence). The CDR3 runs 13 residues. Trimming pared 2 bases from V and 2 bases from J, leaving 7 bases between. The CDR3 nucleotides are TGTGCCAGCAGTTTACAGTTCCCCTACGAGCAGTACTTC. Translation: CASSLQFPYEQYF.

This clone showed up just once. CDR3 bases: TGCGCCAGCAGCCAAGGGTTGCCCGGGACTACGAAGTATGGCTACACCTTC. Residues: CASSQGLPGTTKYGYTF. The rearrangement links TRBV4-1 to TRBJ1-2, with D maybe TRBD1 (5 bases). The V gene's germline CDR1 is MGHRA and CDR2 YSYEKL. The ends were cut back, 1 base at V and 5 bases at J, with 20 bases in the middle. The CDR3 runs to 17 residues.

In this sample, this clone turned up a few times. The V call is TRBV10-1, the J call TRBJ2-5; a weak D match, TRBD2 (6 bases). The CDR3 consists of 17 residues. V was cut by 0 bases and J by 7 bases, with 21 bases left in between. Germline CDR1 WNHNN, CDR2 SYGVQD (reference sequence). CDR3 DNA sequence: TGCGCCAGCAGTGAGTCGAGGCGGGGCTCGTCCCCGGTGACCCAGTACTTC. It translates to CASSESRRGSSPVTQYF.

The chain recombines TRBV29-1 with TRBJ1-5, with a possible D match to TRBD1 (5 bases). The CDR3 contains 13 residues. The germline V gene has CDR1 SQVTM and CDR2 ANQGSEA. V lost 6 bases and J 4 bases, leaving 13 bases between the germline ends. CDR3 in amino acids: CSVADSLNQPQHF. The CDR3 DNA reads TGCAGCGTCGCCGACAGCCTAAATCAGCCCCAGCATTTT.

V is TRBV6-5 and J is TRBJ1-2, with 9 nucleotides matching TRBD1. Looked up from germline, CDR1 is MNHEY and CDR2 is SVGAGI. The CDR3 is 14 amino acids. J was trimmed by 3 bases and V by 6 bases; bases with no gene match: 5. The CDR3 reads CASSKRTGDYGYTF. CDR3 DNA: TGTGCCAGCAGCAAGAGGACAGGGGACTATGGCTACACCTTC.